This T cell receptor (beta chain) was captured in a study of response to subunit inactivated influenza vaccine. Study conclusions and caveats: With each seasonal influenza vaccination, the authors suggested, few new T cells are recruited.

After removal of 4 bases from V and 0 bases from J, the junction contained 10 bases not matched to a gene. CDR3 length: 20 residues. In the case of this clonotype: Its antigen is unidentified.

Each CDR3 protein is one row after TCRdb ran MiXCR on the RT-PCR reads. The sample has roughly 630,000 distinct CDR3 sequences, 14% seen once. This receptor was taken from a man aged 50 or older who received an inactivated influenza vaccine. The chain joins TRBV12-3 or TRBV12-4 to TRBJ2-6, with 12 positions matching TRBD1. The sequenced sample was PBMCs from blood, obtained 14 days before vaccination. The CDR3 DNA is TGTGCCAGCAGTTCCTGGGGGGACAGGGGGCCCTCCTCTGGGGCCAACGTCCTGACTTTC. Protein: CASSSWGDRGPSSGANVLTF.